This T cell receptor (beta chain) was captured in a study of blood T cell repertoires in COVID-19 (dated by TCRdb to about 2020). About the investigation overall: The collaborator samples originated in the United States, Italy and Spain and spanned the acute and convalescent phases of COVID-19. The material from the prospective study consisted of cDNA or gDNA derived from T cells, B-cell-depleted T cells, or PBMCs. The dataset comprised deeply sampled blood TCRbeta repertoires from subjects exposed to, actively infected with, or recovered from COVID-19. The repertoires were made available in a free public database intended to serve as a resource for research on the immune response to SARS-CoV-2. The samples were drawn from two sources: the first 160 participants of the ongoing ImmuneRACE study, and fewer than 1,500 subjects contributed by 6 global collaborators. Nearly every sample came with metadata listing a de-identified subject ID, COVID-19 status, age in years and sex. Where HLA class I and class II types were available, the types were taken from metadata supplied by the sample provider, not from assay-based typing.

Whole blood was collected in K2EDTA tubes by collaborating institutions according to the institutions' own protocols. For TCRbeta analysis, collaborators shipped samples as frozen whole blood, isolated PBMCs, or DNA extracted from either of those sample types. Here is what the overall study found, with its caveats: How much clinical and demographic metadata was included differed by source and by participant, and the metadata was provided uncurated.

Remarks on this clone: The clone's antigen remains unknown. No base-level quality is on record; no much larger clone is a single base apart.

The CDR3, cysteine through phenylalanine, is 13 amino acids long. Kept here is only the CDR3 DNA, which spans 39 bases and is read in frame from base 1. The germline V gene encodes CDR1 LNHDA and CDR2 SQIVND (reference sequence). V is pruned by 5 bases and J by 8 bases, leaving 5 bases of the junction without a gene match. The immunoSEQ Assay, a bias-controlled multiplex PCR, was used to amplify TCRbeta CDR3 regions from genomic DNA. As for how the authors treated the data: Within the assay, amplification of reference gene primers was used to estimate how many nucleated cells each sample contained. To quantify the absolute abundance of each unique TCRbeta CDR3 rearrangement, sequence reads were collapsed and filtered. Productive Simpson clonality was computed per sample as the square root of Simpson's diversity index over productive rearrangements. TCRdb retrieved this table from immuneACCESS and kept in-frame rearrangements only. Not all clones are present; in checked studies, unresolved V genes account for under half, and no reason is known for the remainder. V and J calls and clone size follow that table, whereas D and trimming were derived from the DNA. The sample contains 100,000 or so clones, 80% of them found a single time. The top ten clonotypes cover around 19% of the sample.

Sequenced: peripheral blood. The chain is encoded by TRBV19 joined to TRBJ1-4; 7 central nucleotides agree with TRBD1. This TCR was recovered from a human donor in a cohort sampled during active COVID-19. The DNA is TGTGCCAGTAGTGGATACAGGGGAGAAAAACTGTTTTTT. It encodes CASSGYRGEKLFF. Where the CDR3 stops, the reference TRBV19 and TRBJ1-4 genes take over; the full variable domain is DGGITQSPKYLFRKEGQNVTLSCEQNLNHDAMYWYRQDPGQGLRLIYYSQIVNDFQKGDIAEGYSVSREKKESFPLTVTSAQKNPTAFYLCASSGYRGEKLFFGSGTQLSVL.